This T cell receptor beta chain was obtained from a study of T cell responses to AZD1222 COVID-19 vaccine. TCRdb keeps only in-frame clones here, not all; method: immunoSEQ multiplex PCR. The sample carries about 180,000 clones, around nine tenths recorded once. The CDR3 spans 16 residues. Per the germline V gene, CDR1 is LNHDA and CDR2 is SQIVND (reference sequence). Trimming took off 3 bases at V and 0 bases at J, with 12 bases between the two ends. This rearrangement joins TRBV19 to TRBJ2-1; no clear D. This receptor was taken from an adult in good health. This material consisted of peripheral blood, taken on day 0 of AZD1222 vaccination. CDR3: CASSMPNLGSYNEQFF. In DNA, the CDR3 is TGTGCCAGTAGTATGCCCAATCTAGGCTCCTACAATGAGCAGTTCTTC.